This record looks at one T cell receptor beta chain sequence and its context. Its antigen is still unknown. No clone much larger than this one lies a single base away; base qualities are absent. This sample is drawn from a study of T cell changes during pregnancy in multiple sclerosis (dated by TCRdb to the late 2010s). With respect to the entire study: Changes in the T cell repertoire over the course of pregnancy were examined in this study in women with multiple sclerosis.

V drops 0 bases and J drops 2 bases, leaving 13 bases in between. Spanning cysteine to phenylalanine, the CDR3 consists of 16 amino acids. Only CDR3 DNA is held: 48 bases, read in frame from base 1. For CDR1 and CDR2, the germline V gene lists LGHNA and YSLEER. Receptor amplification or capture employed the immunoSEQ multiplex PCR assay. TCRdb holds this immuneACCESS table with in-frame rearrangements only. Some clones are missing; in checked studies, unresolved V genes explain under half, and the rest has no known cause. Counted in this sample were some 80,000 clones; 94% of them appeared once. The ten largest clones take up approximately 0.15% of the sample.

The chain is assembled from TRBV4-3 and TRBJ1-2, and TRBD1 may be the D gene, going by 5 matching bases. The input for sequencing was CD4+ T cells from peripheral blood mononuclear cells, taken after pregnancy. The receptor's source is a female donor with multiple sclerosis, enrolled in a pregnancy study. The sequence in DNA is TGCGCCAGCAGCCAAGATGTCCGGGGGAGGAACTATGGCTACACCTTC. It specifies CASSQDVRGRNYGYTF.